The TCR beta chain described here comes from a study of control samples from healthy donors and cancer patients. For this clone: The sample contains more than one DNA sequence encoding this CDR3.

Some clones are missing from TCRdb's copy, which holds only in-frame ones; the method was immunoSEQ multiplex PCR. The data contain some 130,000 clones, about 85% of them singletons. The CDR3 has 14 amino acids. Per the germline V gene, CDR1 is LGHDT and CDR2 is YNNKEL (reference sequence). The V and J ends lost 0 bases and 2 bases respectively, with 8 bases between them. The V and J genes are TRBV3-1 (or the pseudogene TRBV3-2) and TRBJ2-7; D uncertain. The sequence derives from a woman under 40 in good health. Sequencing input: blood. The CDR3 is CASSQDLYPYEQYF. The CDR3, as DNA: TGTGCCAGCAGCCAAGATCTCTATCCCTACGAGCAGTACTTC.